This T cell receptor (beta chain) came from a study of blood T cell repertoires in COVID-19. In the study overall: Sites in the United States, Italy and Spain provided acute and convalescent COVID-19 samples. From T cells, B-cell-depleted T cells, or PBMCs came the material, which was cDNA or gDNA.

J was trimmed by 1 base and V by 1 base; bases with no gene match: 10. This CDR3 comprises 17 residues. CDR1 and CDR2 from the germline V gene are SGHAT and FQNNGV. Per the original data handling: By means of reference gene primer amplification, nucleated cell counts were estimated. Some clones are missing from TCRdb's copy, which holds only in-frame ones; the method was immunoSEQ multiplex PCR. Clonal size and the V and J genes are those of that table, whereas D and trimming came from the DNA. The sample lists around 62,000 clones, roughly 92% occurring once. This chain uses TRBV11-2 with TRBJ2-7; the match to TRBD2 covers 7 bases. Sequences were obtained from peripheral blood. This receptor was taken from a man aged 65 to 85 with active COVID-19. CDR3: CASSLVAAGDFSYEQYV. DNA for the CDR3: TGTGCCAGCAGCTTAGTGGCTGCGGGGGACTTTTCCTACGAGCAGTACGTC.